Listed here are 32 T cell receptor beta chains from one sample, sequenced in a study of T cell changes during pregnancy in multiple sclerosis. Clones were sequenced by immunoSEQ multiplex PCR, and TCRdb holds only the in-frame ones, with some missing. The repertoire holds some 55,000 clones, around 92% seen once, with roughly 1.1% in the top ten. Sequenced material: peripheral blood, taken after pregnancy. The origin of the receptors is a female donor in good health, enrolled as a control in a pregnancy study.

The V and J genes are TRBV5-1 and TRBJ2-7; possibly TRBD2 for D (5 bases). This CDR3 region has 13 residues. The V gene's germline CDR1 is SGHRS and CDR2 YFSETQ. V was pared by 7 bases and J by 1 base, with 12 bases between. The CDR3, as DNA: TGCGCCAGCGCGTCGTCGGGGTCCTACGAGCAGTACTTC. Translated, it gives CASASSGSYEQYF. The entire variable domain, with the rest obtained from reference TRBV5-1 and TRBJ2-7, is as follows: KAGVTQTPRYLIKTRGQQVTLSCSPISGHRSVSWYQQTPGQGLQFLFEYFSETQRNKGNFPGRFSGRQFSNSRSEMNVSTLELGDSALYLCASASSGSYEQYFGPGTRLTVT.

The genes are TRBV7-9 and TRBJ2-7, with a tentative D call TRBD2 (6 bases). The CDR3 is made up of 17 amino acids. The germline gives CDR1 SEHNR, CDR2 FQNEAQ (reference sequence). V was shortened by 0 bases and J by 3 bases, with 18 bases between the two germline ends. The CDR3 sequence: CASSLASGGRYNYEQYF. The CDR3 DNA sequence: TGTGCCAGCAGCTTAGCCTCCGGGGGACGCTATAACTACGAGCAGTACTTC.

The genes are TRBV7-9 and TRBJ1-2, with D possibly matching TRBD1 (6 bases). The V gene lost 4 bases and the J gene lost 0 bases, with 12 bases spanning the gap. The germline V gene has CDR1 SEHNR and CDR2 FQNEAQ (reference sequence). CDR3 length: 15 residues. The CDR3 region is CASSSGQSANYGYTF. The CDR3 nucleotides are TGTGCCAGCAGCTCCGGACAGTCGGCTAACTATGGCTACACCTTC.

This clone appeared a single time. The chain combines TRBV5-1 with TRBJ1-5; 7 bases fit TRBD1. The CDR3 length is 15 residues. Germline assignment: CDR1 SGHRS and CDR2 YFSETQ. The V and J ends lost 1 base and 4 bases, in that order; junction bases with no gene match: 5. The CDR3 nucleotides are TGCGCCAGCAGCTTGCAGTCAGGGGGAAATCAGCCCCAGCATTTT. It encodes CASSLQSGGNQPQHF.

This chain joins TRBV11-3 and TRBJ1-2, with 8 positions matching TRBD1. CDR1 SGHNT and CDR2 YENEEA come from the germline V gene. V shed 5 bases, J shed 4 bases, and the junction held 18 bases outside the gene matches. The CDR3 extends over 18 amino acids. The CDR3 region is CASSQIWTGNRGIYGYTF. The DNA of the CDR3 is TGTGCCAGCAGCCAGATATGGACCGGGAACAGGGGGATCTATGGCTACACCTTC. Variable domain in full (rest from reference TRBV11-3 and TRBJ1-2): EAGVVQSPRYKIIEKKQPVAFWCNPISGHNTLYWYLQNLGQGPELLIRYENEEAVDDSQLPKDRFSAERLKGVDSTLKIQPAELGDSAVYLCASSQIWTGNRGIYGYTFGSGTRLTVV.

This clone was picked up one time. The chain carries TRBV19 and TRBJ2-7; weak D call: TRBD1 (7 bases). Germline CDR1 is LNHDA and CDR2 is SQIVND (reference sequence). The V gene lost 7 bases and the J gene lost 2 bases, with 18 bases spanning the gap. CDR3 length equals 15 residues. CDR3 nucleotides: TGTGCCAGTACCCCAACGGAGGGGGCCGCCTACGAGCAGTACTTC. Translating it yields CASTPTEGAAYEQYF.

The CDR3 DNA reads TGTGCCAGCAGCTCCGCCCCCTCCACAGGTTGGAGTGGCTACACCTTC. Its translation is CASSSAPSTGWSGYTF. The chain carries TRBV7-2 and TRBJ1-2, with D possibly being TRBD1 (5 bases). Germline V CDR1 and CDR2: SGHTA, FQGNSA. V was clipped by 4 bases and J by 7 bases, with 22 bases between them. The CDR3 runs to 16 residues.

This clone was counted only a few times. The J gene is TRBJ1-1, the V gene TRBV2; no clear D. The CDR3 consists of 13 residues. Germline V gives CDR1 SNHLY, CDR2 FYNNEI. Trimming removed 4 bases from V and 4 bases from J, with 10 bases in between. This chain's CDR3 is CASSANSLTEAFF. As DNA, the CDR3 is TGTGCCAGCAGTGCAAACAGCCTCACTGAAGCTTTCTTT.

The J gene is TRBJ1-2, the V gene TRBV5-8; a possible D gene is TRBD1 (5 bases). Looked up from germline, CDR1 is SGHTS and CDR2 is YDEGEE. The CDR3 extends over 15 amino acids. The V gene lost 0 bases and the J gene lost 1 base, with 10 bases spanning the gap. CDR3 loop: CASSLGVRVNYGYTF. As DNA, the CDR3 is TGTGCCAGCAGCTTGGGTGTCAGGGTTAACTATGGCTACACCTTC.

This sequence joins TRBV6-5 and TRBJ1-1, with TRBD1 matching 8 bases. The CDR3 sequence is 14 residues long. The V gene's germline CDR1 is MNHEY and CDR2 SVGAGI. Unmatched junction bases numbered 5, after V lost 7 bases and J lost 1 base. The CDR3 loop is CASTGQGGNTEAFF. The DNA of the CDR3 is TGTGCCAGCACCGGACAGGGAGGGAACACTGAAGCTTTCTTT.

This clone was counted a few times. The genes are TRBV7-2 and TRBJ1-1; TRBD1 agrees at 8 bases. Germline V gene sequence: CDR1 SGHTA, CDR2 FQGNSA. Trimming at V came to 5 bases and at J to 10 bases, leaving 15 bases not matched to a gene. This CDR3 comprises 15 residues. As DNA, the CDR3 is TGTGCCAGCAGCGGACCGGACAGGGCGGCTTTTCGAGCTTTCTTT. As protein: CASSGPDRAAFRAFF. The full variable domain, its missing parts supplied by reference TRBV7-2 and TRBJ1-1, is GAGVSQSPSNKVTEKGKDVELRCDPISGHTALYWYRQSLGQGLEFLIYFQGNSAPDKSGLPSDRFSAERTGGSVSTLTIQRTQQEDSAVYLCASSGPDRAAFRAFFGQGTRLTVV.

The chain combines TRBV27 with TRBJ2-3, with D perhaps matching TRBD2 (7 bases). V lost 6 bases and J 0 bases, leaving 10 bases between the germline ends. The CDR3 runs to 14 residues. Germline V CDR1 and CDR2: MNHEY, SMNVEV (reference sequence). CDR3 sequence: CASRRGASTDTQYF. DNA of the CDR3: TGTGCCAGCAGACGGGGGGCGAGCACAGATACGCAGTATTTT.

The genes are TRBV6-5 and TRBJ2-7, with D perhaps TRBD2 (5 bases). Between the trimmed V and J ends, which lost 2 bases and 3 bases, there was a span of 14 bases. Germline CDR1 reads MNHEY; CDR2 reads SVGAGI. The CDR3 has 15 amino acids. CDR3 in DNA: TGTGCCAGCAGTTACCCTCGGGGAGCCTACTACGAGCAGTACTTC. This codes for CASSYPRGAYYEQYF.

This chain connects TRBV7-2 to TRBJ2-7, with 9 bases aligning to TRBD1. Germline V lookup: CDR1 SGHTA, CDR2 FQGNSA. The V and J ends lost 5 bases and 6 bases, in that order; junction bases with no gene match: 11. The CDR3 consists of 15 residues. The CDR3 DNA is TGTGCCAGCAGCCCCGACAGGGGGATTCCTCTCGAGCAGTACTTC. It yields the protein CASSPDRGIPLEQYF.

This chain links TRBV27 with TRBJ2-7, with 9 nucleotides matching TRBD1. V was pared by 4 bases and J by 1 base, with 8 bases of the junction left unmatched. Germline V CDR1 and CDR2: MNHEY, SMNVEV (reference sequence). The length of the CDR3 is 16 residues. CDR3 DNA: TGTGCCAGCAGTTCCCTTGGACAGGGGAGGTCCTACGAGCAGTACTTC. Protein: CASSSLGQGRSYEQYF.

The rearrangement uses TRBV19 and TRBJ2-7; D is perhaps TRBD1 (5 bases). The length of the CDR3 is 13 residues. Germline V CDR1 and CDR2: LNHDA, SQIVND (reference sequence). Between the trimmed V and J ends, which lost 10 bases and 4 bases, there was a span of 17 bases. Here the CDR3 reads CATSGISRYEQYF. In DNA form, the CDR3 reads TGTGCCACTTCAGGGATTTCCCGGTACGAGCAGTACTTC.

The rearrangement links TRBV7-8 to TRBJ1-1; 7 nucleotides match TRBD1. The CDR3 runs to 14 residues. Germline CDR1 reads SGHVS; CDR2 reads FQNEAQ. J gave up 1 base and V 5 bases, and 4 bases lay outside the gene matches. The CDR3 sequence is CASSADRRNTEAFF. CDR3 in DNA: TGTGCCAGCAGCGCGGACAGGCGGAACACTGAAGCTTTCTTT.

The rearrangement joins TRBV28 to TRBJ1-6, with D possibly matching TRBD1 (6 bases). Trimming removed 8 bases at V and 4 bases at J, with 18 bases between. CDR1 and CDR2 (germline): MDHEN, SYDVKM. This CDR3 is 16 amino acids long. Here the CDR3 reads CASDVGGAGYNSPLHF. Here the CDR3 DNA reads TGTGCCAGCGACGTAGGGGGGGCAGGTTATAATTCACCCCTCCACTTT.

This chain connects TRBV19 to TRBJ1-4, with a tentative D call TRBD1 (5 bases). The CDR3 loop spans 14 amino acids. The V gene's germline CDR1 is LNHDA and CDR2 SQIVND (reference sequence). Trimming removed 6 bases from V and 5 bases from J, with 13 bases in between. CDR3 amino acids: CASRLGRENEKLFF. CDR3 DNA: TGTGCCAGTAGATTGGGACGGGAGAATGAAAAACTGTTTTTT.

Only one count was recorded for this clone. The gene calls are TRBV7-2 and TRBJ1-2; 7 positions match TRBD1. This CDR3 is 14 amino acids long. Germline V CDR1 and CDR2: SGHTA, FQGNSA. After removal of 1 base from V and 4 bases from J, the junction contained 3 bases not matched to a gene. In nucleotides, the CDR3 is TGTGCCAGCAGCTTAGAGGGACAGATCTATGGCTACACCTTC. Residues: CASSLEGQIYGYTF.

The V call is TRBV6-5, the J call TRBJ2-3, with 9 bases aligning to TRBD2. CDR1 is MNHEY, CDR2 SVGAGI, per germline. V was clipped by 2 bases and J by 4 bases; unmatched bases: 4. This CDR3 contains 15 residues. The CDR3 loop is CASSYRGRGSDTQYF. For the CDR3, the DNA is TGTGCCAGCAGTTACCGCGGGAGGGGATCAGATACGCAGTATTTT.

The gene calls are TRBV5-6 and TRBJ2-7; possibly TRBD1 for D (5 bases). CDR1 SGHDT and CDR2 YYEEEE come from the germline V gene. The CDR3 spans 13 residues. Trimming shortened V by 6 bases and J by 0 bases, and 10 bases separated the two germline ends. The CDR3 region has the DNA TGTGCCAGCACTCCTGGGGCCTCCTACGAGCAGTACTTC. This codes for CASTPGASYEQYF.

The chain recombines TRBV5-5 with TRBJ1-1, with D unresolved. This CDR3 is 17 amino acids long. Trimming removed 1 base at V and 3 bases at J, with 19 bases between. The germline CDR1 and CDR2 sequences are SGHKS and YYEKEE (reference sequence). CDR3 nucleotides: TGTGCCAGCAGCTTGAGAACTGGCAGGCATGTGGACACTGAAGCTTTCTTT. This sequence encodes CASSLRTGRHVDTEAFF.

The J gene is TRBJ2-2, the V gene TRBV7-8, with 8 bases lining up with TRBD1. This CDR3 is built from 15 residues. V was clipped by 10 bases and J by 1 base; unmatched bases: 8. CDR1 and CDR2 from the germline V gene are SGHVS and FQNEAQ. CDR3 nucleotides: TGTGCCACCTACAGGGGGACACAGAACACCGGGGAGCTGTTTTTT. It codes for CATYRGTQNTGELFF.

CDR3 DNA sequence: TGTGCCAGCAGCACCCAAGGGACTAGCGGAGAGCATGAGCAGTTCTTC. This encodes CASSTQGTSGEHEQFF. This chain links TRBV7-2 with TRBJ2-1, with 11 bases aligning to TRBD2. The J segment lost 8 bases and the V segment lost 5 bases, leaving 11 bases of the junction unmatched. The germline V gene encodes CDR1 SGHTA and CDR2 FQGNSA. CDR3 size: 16 residues.

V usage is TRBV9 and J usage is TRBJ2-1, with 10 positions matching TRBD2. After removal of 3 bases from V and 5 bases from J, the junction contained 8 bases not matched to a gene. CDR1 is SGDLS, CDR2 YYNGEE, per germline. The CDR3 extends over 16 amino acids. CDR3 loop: CASSALAGETNNEQFF. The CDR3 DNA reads TGTGCCAGCAGCGCCCTAGCGGGGGAGACGAACAATGAGCAGTTCTTC.

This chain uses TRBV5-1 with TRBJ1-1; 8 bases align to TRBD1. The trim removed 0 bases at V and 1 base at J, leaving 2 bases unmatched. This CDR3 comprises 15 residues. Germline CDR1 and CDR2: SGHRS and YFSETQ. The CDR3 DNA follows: TGCGCCAGCAGCTTGGCGGGACAGGAGAACACTGAAGCTTTCTTT. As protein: CASSLAGQENTEAFF.

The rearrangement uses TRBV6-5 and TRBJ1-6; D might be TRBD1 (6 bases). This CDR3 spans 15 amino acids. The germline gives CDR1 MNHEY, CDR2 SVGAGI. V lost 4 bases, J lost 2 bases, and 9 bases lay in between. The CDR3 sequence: CASSSTGPYNSPLHF. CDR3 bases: TGTGCCAGCAGTTCGACAGGACCCTATAATTCACCCCTCCACTTT.

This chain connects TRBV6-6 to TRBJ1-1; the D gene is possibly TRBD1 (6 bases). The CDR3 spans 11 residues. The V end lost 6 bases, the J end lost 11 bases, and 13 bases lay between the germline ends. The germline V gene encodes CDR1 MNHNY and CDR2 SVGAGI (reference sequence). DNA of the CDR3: TGTGCCAGCAGCTTCACAGGGTTGGCTTTCTTT. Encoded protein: CASSFTGLAFF.

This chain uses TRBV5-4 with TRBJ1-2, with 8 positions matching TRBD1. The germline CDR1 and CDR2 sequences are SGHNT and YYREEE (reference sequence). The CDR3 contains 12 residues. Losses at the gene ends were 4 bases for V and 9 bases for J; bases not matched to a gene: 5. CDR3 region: CASSLGQGRYTF. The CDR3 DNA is TGTGCCAGCAGCCTTGGACAGGGACGCTACACCTTC.

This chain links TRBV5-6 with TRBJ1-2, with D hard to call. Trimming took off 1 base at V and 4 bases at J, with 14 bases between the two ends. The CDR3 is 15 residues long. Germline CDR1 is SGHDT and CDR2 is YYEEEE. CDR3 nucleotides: TGTGCCAGCAGCTTGAGTGCGGTTCTGTTCTATGGCTACACCTTC. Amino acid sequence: CASSLSAVLFYGYTF.

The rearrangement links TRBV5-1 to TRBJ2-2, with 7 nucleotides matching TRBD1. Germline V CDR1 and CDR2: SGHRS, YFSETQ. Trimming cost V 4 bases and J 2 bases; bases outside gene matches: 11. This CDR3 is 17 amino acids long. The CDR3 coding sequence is TGCGCCAGCAGCCGAGTTTCGACAGGGTTTAACACCGGGGAGCTGTTTTTT. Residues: CASSRVSTGFNTGELFF.